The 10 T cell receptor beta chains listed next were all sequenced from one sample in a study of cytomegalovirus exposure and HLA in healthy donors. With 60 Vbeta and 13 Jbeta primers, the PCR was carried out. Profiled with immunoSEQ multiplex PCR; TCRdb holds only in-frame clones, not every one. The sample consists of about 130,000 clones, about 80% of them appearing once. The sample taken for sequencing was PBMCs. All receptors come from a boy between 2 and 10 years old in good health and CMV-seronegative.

CDR3 nucleotides: TGTGCCAGCAGTGACCGGCAGGGTGACACAGATACGCAGTATTTT. Translated: CASSDRQGDTDTQYF. The V call is TRBV6-4, the J call TRBJ2-3; weak D call: TRBD1 (5 bases). V was cut by 2 bases and J by 2 bases, with 11 bases left in between. CDR3 length: 15 residues. Germline V gives CDR1 MRHNA, CDR2 SNTAGT.

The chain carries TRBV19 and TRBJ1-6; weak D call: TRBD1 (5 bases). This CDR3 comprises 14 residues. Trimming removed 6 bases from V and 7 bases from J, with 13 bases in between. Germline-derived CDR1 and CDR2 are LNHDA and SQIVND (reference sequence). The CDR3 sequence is CASSQGDSNSPLHF. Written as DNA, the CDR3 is TGTGCCAGTAGCCAGGGCGACTCAAATTCACCCCTCCACTTT.

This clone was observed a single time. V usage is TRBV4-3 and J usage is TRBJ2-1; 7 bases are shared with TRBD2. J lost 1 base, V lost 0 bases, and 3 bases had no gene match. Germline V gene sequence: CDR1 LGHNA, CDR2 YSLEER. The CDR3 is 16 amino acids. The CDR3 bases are TGCGCCAGCAGCCAAGAACCGGGGGGTTCCTACAATGAGCAGTTCTTC. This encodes CASSQEPGGSYNEQFF.

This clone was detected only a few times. The CDR3 spells CASSNLEGYGYTF. In DNA form, the CDR3 reads TGCGCCAGCAGCAATCTTGAGGGCTATGGCTACACCTTC. J is TRBJ1-2 and V is TRBV4-3; the D is unclear. The CDR3 runs to 13 residues. Trimming removed 5 bases from V and 4 bases from J, with 11 bases in between. Germline loops: CDR1 LGHNA, CDR2 YSLEER.

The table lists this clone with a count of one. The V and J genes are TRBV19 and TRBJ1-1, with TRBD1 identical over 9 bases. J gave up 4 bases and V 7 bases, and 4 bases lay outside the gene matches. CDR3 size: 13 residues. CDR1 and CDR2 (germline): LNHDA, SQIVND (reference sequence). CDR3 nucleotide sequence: TGTGCCAGTAACGGACAGGGGAGCACTGAAGCTTTCTTT. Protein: CASNGQGSTEAFF. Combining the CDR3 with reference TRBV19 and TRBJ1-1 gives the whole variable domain DGGITQSPKYLFRKEGQNVTLSCEQNLNHDAMYWYRQDPGQGLRLIYYSQIVNDFQKGDIAEGYSVSREKKESFPLTVTSAQKNPTAFYLCASNGQGSTEAFFGQGTRLTVV.

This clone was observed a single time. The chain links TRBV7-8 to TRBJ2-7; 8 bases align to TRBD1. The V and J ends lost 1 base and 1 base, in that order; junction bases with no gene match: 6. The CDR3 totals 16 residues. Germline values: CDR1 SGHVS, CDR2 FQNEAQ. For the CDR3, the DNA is TGTGCCAGCAGCTTAGGAGACAGGGGTCTTTCCTACGAGCAGTACTTC. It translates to CASSLGDRGLSYEQYF.

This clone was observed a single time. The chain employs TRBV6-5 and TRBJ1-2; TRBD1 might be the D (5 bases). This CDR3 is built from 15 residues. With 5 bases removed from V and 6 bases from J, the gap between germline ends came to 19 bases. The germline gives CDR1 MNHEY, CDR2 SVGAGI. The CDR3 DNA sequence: TGTGCCAGCAGTGTCGATCACAGGCCCATCGATGGCTACACCTTC. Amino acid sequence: CASSVDHRPIDGYTF.

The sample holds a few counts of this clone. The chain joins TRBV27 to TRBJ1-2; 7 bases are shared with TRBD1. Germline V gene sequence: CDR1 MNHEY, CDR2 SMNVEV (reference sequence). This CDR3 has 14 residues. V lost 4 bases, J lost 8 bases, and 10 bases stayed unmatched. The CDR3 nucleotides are TGTGCCAGCAGTTCTGTAACAGGGGCACAGGGCTACACCTTC. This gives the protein CASSSVTGAQGYTF.

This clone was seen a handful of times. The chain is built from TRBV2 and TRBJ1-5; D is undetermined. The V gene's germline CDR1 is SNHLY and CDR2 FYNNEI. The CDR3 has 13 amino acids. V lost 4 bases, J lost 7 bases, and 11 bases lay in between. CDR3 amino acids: CASSVGRVQPQHF. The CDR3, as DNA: TGTGCCAGCAGTGTCGGTAGAGTCCAGCCCCAGCATTTT.

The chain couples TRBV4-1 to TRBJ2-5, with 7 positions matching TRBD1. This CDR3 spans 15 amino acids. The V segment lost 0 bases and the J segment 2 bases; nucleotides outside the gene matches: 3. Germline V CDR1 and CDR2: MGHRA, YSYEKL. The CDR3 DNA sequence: TGCGCCAGCAGCCAAGATACAGGGGTGCAAGAGACCCAGTACTTC. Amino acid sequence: CASSQDTGVQETQYF.